Presented here are 14 T cell receptor beta chains from one specimen sequenced in a study of control samples from healthy donors and cancer patients. Clones were read by immunoSEQ multiplex PCR, and TCRdb kept only the in-frame ones, dropping some. Of nearly 200,000 clones listed, 91% are singletons. The sample taken for sequencing was blood. These receptors all come from a man between 25 and 39 years old in good health.

The CDR3: CASSGRTTTGELFF. DNA of the CDR3: TGTGCCAGCAGCGGGAGGACGACCACCGGGGAGCTGTTTTTT. The chain joins TRBV9 to TRBJ2-2, with D maybe TRBD2 (5 bases). Trimming shortened V by 3 bases and J by 4 bases, and 10 bases separated the two germline ends. Germline CDR1 reads SGDLS; CDR2 reads YYNGEE. The CDR3 contains 14 residues.

The chain couples TRBV12-3 or TRBV12-4 to TRBJ2-7; maybe TRBD1 (6 bases). The CDR3 covers 13 residues. V lost 9 bases and J 2 bases, leaving 14 bases between the germline ends. CDR3 in amino acids: CASGPQGTYEQYF. DNA of the CDR3: TGTGCCAGTGGACCCCAGGGGACCTACGAGCAGTACTTC.

This chain uses TRBV5-1 with TRBJ2-3; D possibly matches TRBD1 or TRBD2 (5 bases each). CDR1 and CDR2 (germline): SGHRS, YFSETQ. The V end lost 2 bases, the J end lost 6 bases, and 10 bases lay between the germline ends. The length of the CDR3 is 13 residues. CDR3: CASSFYGADTQYF. The CDR3 coding sequence is TGCGCCAGCAGCTTTTACGGGGCTGATACGCAGTATTTT.

The chain links TRBV3-1 (or the pseudogene TRBV3-2) to TRBJ1-3; D is unresolved. This CDR3 has 15 residues. With 2 bases removed from V and 0 bases from J, the gap between germline ends came to 8 bases. Germline CDR1 is LGHDT and CDR2 is YNNKEL (reference sequence). The CDR3 loop is CASSQNTHSGNTIYF. In DNA, the CDR3 is TGTGCCAGCAGCCAAAACACCCACTCTGGAAACACCATATATTTT.

CDR3 region: CASSRTGQPGELFF. CDR3 DNA sequence: TGCGCCAGCAGCAGAACGGGACAGCCCGGGGAGCTGTTTTTT. The chain combines TRBV5-1 with TRBJ2-2, with TRBD1 identical over 7 bases. The CDR3 is 14 residues long. V was clipped by 4 bases and J by 6 bases; unmatched bases: 6. Germline values: CDR1 SGHRS, CDR2 YFSETQ.

The chain couples TRBV19 to TRBJ2-6; 8 bases match TRBD1. CDR1 LNHDA and CDR2 SQIVND come from the germline V gene (reference sequence). The CDR3 contains 17 residues. V gave up 6 bases and J gave up 4 bases; unmatched junction bases: 11. The DNA of the CDR3 is TGTGCCAGTAGCCGGGCAGGGGGCGCGGCGGGGGCCAACGTCCTGACTTTC. It yields the protein CASSRAGGAAGANVLTF.

The rearrangement joins TRBV7-9 to TRBJ1-3, with D unclear. Germline V gene data show CDR1 as SEHNR and CDR2 as FQNEAQ (reference sequence). V was shortened by 3 bases and J by 5 bases, with 11 bases between the two germline ends. This CDR3 contains 14 residues. The CDR3, as DNA: TGTGCCAGCAGCTTTGACAAGGAGCGAAACACCATATATTTT. This translates into CASSFDKERNTIYF.

The chain employs TRBV10-3 and TRBJ1-4; maybe TRBD1 (5 bases). The germline V gene encodes CDR1 ENHRY and CDR2 SYGVKD. This CDR3 comprises 14 residues. V lost 5 bases, J lost 0 bases, and 7 bases lay in between. The CDR3 coding sequence is TGTGCCATCAGTACAGGCGCAACTAATGAAAAACTGTTTTTT. Its protein product is CAISTGATNEKLFF.

The CDR3 protein is CASSVEGGSYNEQFF. The CDR3 DNA is TGTGCCAGCAGCGTAGAAGGGGGATCCTACAATGAGCAGTTCTTC. The chain employs TRBV9 and TRBJ2-1; D might be TRBD1 (6 bases). The CDR3 runs to 15 residues. Deletions cut 0 bases from V and 1 base from J, with 8 bases between. Germline lookup yields CDR1 SGDLS and CDR2 YYNGEE. The whole variable domain, remainder taken from reference TRBV9 and TRBJ2-1, is DSGVTQTPKHLITATGQRVTLRCSPRSGDLSVYWYQQSLDQGLQFLIQYYNGEERAKGNILERFSAQQFPDLHSELNLSSLELGDSALYFCASSVEGGSYNEQFFGPGTRLTVL.

The chain couples TRBV2 to TRBJ2-7, with D maybe TRBD2 (5 bases). V lost 1 base, J lost 7 bases, and 17 bases lay in between. Germline values: CDR1 SNHLY, CDR2 FYNNEI. The CDR3 contains 15 residues. CDR3 sequence (DNA): TGTGCCAGCAGTGAAGGACCCCCCGGGGTGTCGGAGCAGTACTTC. It codes for CASSEGPPGVSEQYF.

The rearrangement links TRBV11-2 to TRBJ2-7; D possibly corresponds to TRBD1 (6 bases). CDR3 length: 13 residues. Looked up from germline, CDR1 is SGHAT and CDR2 is FQNNGV. V lost 3 bases to trimming and J lost 2 bases, with 8 bases between them. Here the CDR3 DNA reads TGTGCCAGCAGCTTTGGACAGCCCTACGAGCAGTACTTC. It encodes CASSFGQPYEQYF.

V usage is TRBV6-1 and J usage is TRBJ2-3, with D perhaps matching TRBD2 (5 bases). Germline values: CDR1 MNHNS, CDR2 SASEGT. The length of the CDR3 is 15 residues. V gave up 1 base and J gave up 5 bases, with 13 bases separating them. CDR3 loop: CASSEDERGLDTQYF. The DNA of the CDR3 is TGTGCCAGCAGTGAAGACGAACGAGGACTAGATACGCAGTATTTT.

The rearrangement links TRBV6-5 to TRBJ1-1; TRBD1 agrees at 7 bases. CDR3 length: 14 amino acids. Germline loops: CDR1 MNHEY, CDR2 SVGAGI. J was trimmed by 5 bases and V by 6 bases; bases with no gene match: 9. The CDR3 spells CASSPGRGPTEAFF. The CDR3 nucleotides read TGTGCCAGCAGCCCCGGGAGGGGGCCTACTGAAGCTTTCTTT.

The V call is TRBV12-3 or TRBV12-4, the J call TRBJ1-2, with TRBD1 identical over 8 bases. There are 12 residues in the CDR3. V was clipped by 7 bases and J by 8 bases; unmatched bases: 6. CDR3 loop: CASNDRGGGYTF. Here the CDR3 DNA reads TGTGCCAGCAACGACAGGGGAGGGGGCTACACCTTC.